The rows below give T cell receptor beta chains drawn from one sample of a study of T cell repertoires in cytomegalovirus infection. TCRdb reprocessed the reads with MiXCR, giving one entry per CDR3 protein. The data show approximately 500,000 distinct CDR3 sequences, with around 11% seen just once and 9.5% to 13% held by the top ten. Sample: PBMCs. The receptors derive from a human donor in good health (CMV status not recorded). Some clones in this sample may be carry-over from other donors' samples. The CDR3 runs from the conserved cysteine through the conserved F or W. The order of the fields is D gene, clone size, V gene, J gene, CDR3 protein, CDR3 DNA. D genes are given only for firm matches. A row's size may be missing; if present it is once, few, many or a size class.

D gene: NA
clone size: few
V gene: TRBV20-1
J gene: TRBJ2-3
CDR3 protein: CSPTGVYADTQYF
CDR3 DNA: TGCAGTCCCACTGGGGTGTACGCAGATACGCAGTATTTT

D gene: TRBD2
clone size: few
V gene: TRBV5-4
J gene: TRBJ2-1
CDR3 protein: CASSPRGAGETHEQFF
CDR3 DNA: TGTGCCAGCAGCCCTCGGGGAGCGGGAGAAACCCATGAGCAGTTCTTC

D gene: NA
clone size: NA
V gene: TRBV20-1
J gene: TRBJ2-3
CDR3 protein: CSARRSSYTDTQYF
CDR3 DNA: TGCAGTGCGAGACGATCTAGTTACACAGATACGCAGTATTTT

D gene: NA
clone size: NA
V gene: TRBV20-1
J gene: TRBJ2-6
CDR3 protein: CSASSAGANVLTF
CDR3 DNA: TGCAGTGCTAGTTCGGCGGGGGCCAACGTCCTGACTTTC

D gene: NA
clone size: many
V gene: TRBV19
J gene: TRBJ2-2
CDR3 protein: CASSWAPGTGELFF
CDR3 DNA: TGTGCCAGTTCCTGGGCCCCGGGCACCGGGGAGCTGTTTTTT

D gene: NA
clone size: many
V gene: TRBV27
J gene: TRBJ2-7
CDR3 protein: CASSLSGTPVYEQYF
CDR3 DNA: TGTGCCAGCAGTTTATCGGGGACTCCTGTCTACGAGCAGTACTTC

D gene: TRBD2
clone size: many
V gene: TRBV7-6
J gene: TRBJ2-3
CDR3 protein: CASSLSSGGPTDTQYF
CDR3 DNA: TGTGCCAGCAGCTTGTCTAGCGGGGGCCCGACAGATACGCAGTATTTT

D gene: NA
clone size: many
V gene: TRBV25-1
J gene: TRBJ1-1
CDR3 protein: CASRVDSGSEAFF
CDR3 DNA: TGTGCCAGCAGAGTGGACAGTGGCTCTGAAGCTTTCTTT

D gene: NA
clone size: many
V gene: TRBV27
J gene: TRBJ2-7
CDR3 protein: CASSELKGDYEQYF
CDR3 DNA: TGTGCCAGCAGTGAGTTAAAAGGGGACTACGAGCAGTACTTC

D gene: NA
clone size: many
V gene: TRBV12-3/TRBV12-4
J gene: TRBJ2-5
CDR3 protein: CASSPSSPYQETQYF
CDR3 DNA: TGTGCCAGCAGTCCTTCTTCACCGTACCAAGAGACCCAGTACTTC

D gene: NA
clone size: many
V gene: TRBV7-3
J gene: TRBJ2-3
CDR3 protein: CASSKSTTDTQYF
CDR3 DNA: TGTGCCAGCAGCAAATCCACCACAGATACGCAGTATTTT

D gene: NA
clone size: many
V gene: TRBV6-1
J gene: TRBJ2-7
CDR3 protein: CASSNRETYEQYF
CDR3 DNA: TGTGCCAGCAGCAACAGGGAAACCTACGAGCAGTACTTC

D gene: NA
clone size: many
V gene: TRBV28
J gene: TRBJ2-1
CDR3 protein: CASRLANYNEQFF
CDR3 DNA: TGTGCCAGCAGGCTAGCGAACTACAATGAGCAGTTCTTC

D gene: NA
clone size: NA
V gene: TRBV19
J gene: TRBJ1-1
CDR3 protein: CASSIIGANGNTEAFF
CDR3 DNA: TGTGCCAGTAGTATAATTGGGGCGAACGGGAACACTGAAGCTTTCTTT

D gene: NA
clone size: NA
V gene: TRBV18
J gene: TRBJ1-2
CDR3 protein: CASSPPSRGSATGYTF
CDR3 DNA: TGTGCCAGCTCACCACCGAGTAGGGGGTCCGCGACCGGCTACACCTTC

D gene: NA
clone size: many
V gene: TRBV6-6
J gene: TRBJ1-6
CDR3 protein: CASSYSIDAPLHF
CDR3 DNA: TGTGCCAGCAGTTACTCGATAGACGCACCCCTCCACTTT

D gene: TRBD1
clone size: NA
V gene: TRBV27
J gene: TRBJ2-7
CDR3 protein: CASSPPGQFYEQYF
CDR3 DNA: TGTGCCAGCAGTCCTCCGGGACAGTTCTACGAGCAGTACTTC

D gene: NA
clone size: many
V gene: TRBV19
J gene: TRBJ2-2
CDR3 protein: CASSSLGAANTGELFF
CDR3 DNA: TGTGCCAGTAGTAGTCTGGGGGCGGCGAACACCGGGGAGCTGTTTTTT

D gene: TRBD1
clone size: many
V gene: TRBV11-2
J gene: TRBJ2-1
CDR3 protein: CASSWDSLSYNEQFF
CDR3 DNA: TGTGCCAGCAGCTGGGACAGCCTCTCCTACAATGAGCAGTTCTTC

D gene: TRBD1
clone size: few
V gene: TRBV19
J gene: TRBJ2-1
CDR3 protein: CASSIVPRDRSYNEQFF
CDR3 DNA: TGTGCCAGTAGTATAGTTCCCCGGGACAGGAGTTACAATGAGCAGTTCTTC

D gene: TRBD2
clone size: many
V gene: TRBV28
J gene: TRBJ2-5
CDR3 protein: CASSPPGLAVSQYF
CDR3 DNA: TGTGCCAGCAGTCCCCCGGGACTAGCGGTTAGCCAGTACTTC

D gene: NA
clone size: many
V gene: TRBV4-2
J gene: TRBJ2-5
CDR3 protein: CASSQVDEYQETQYF
CDR3 DNA: TGTGCCAGCAGCCAAGTCGACGAGTACCAAGAGACCCAGTACTTC

D gene: TRBD1
clone size: many
V gene: TRBV7-8
J gene: TRBJ2-1
CDR3 protein: CASSPMTGLAYNEQFF
CDR3 DNA: TGTGCCAGCAGCCCTATGACAGGGCTTGCGTACAATGAGCAGTTCTTC

D gene: NA
clone size: many
V gene: TRBV5-1
J gene: TRBJ2-1
CDR3 protein: CASSTTGFNEQFF
CDR3 DNA: TGCGCCAGCTCTACTACAGGGTTCAATGAGCAGTTCTTC

D gene: TRBD2
clone size: few
V gene: TRBV5-4
J gene: TRBJ2-1
CDR3 protein: CASSSRVAGVGNEQFF
CDR3 DNA: TGTGCCAGCAGCTCGAGAGTAGCGGGGGTAGGCAATGAGCAGTTCTTC

D gene: TRBD1
clone size: many
V gene: TRBV7-3
J gene: TRBJ1-1
CDR3 protein: CASSPTPGTGNTEAFF
CDR3 DNA: TGTGCCAGCAGCCCAACCCCAGGGACAGGGAACACTGAAGCTTTCTTT

D gene: NA
clone size: many
V gene: TRBV20-1
J gene: TRBJ1-5
CDR3 protein: CSARGSNQPQHF
CDR3 DNA: TGCAGTGCTAGAGGTAGTAATCAGCCCCAGCATTTT

D gene: TRBD2
clone size: few
V gene: TRBV27
J gene: TRBJ2-2
CDR3 protein: CASRAAGGNTGELFF
CDR3 DNA: TGTGCCAGCAGAGCAGCGGGGGGGAACACCGGGGAGCTGTTTTTT

D gene: TRBD1
clone size: many
V gene: TRBV5-5
J gene: TRBJ2-1
CDR3 protein: CASTYKQGPMRGEQFF
CDR3 DNA: TGTGCCAGCACCTACAAACAGGGGCCCATGAGGGGAGAGCAGTTCTTC

D gene: NA
clone size: many
V gene: TRBV4-1
J gene: TRBJ2-1
CDR3 protein: CASSWGIHNEQFF
CDR3 DNA: TGCGCCAGCAGCTGGGGGATTCACAATGAGCAGTTCTTC

D gene: NA
clone size: many
V gene: TRBV20-1
J gene: TRBJ1-1
CDR3 protein: CSASEGLGTEAFF
CDR3 DNA: TGCAGTGCTAGTGAGGGGTTGGGCACTGAAGCTTTCTTT

D gene: NA
clone size: many
V gene: TRBV6-6
J gene: TRBJ2-1
CDR3 protein: CASSYRGGDEQFF
CDR3 DNA: TGTGCCAGCAGTTATCGGGGTGGGGATGAGCAGTTCTTC

D gene: NA
clone size: NA
V gene: TRBV5-5
J gene: TRBJ1-4
CDR3 protein: CASSLEWDMYEKLFF
CDR3 DNA: TGTGCCAGCAGCTTGGAGTGGGACATGTACGAAAAACTGTTTTTT

D gene: NA
clone size: NA
V gene: TRBV18
J gene: TRBJ1-1
CDR3 protein: CASSPARQRNTEAFF
CDR3 DNA: TGTGCCAGCTCCCCCGCGCGACAGCGGAACACTGAAGCTTTCTTT

D gene: TRBD1
clone size: NA
V gene: TRBV3-1
J gene: TRBJ1-6
CDR3 protein: CASSRKTGQSGSPLHF
CDR3 DNA: TGTGCCAGCAGCCGAAAAACGGGACAGAGCGGTTCACCCCTCCACTTT

D gene: NA
clone size: NA
V gene: TRBV5-1
J gene: TRBJ2-1
CDR3 protein: CASSHTRGGNEQFF
CDR3 DNA: TGCGCCAGCAGCCACACCCGCGGTGGCAATGAGCAGTTCTTC

D gene: NA
clone size: NA
V gene: TRBV12-3/TRBV12-4
J gene: TRBJ2-5
CDR3 protein: CASTETGRGAGWETQYF
CDR3 DNA: TGTGCCAGCACCGAGACGGGCAGGGGGGCAGGTTGGGAGACCCAGTACTTC

D gene: TRBD2
clone size: many
V gene: TRBV12-3/TRBV12-4
J gene: TRBJ2-5
CDR3 protein: CASRLASAETQYF
CDR3 DNA: TGTGCCAGCAGACTAGCGTCGGCGGAGACCCAGTACTTC

D gene: NA
clone size: few
V gene: TRBV28
J gene: TRBJ1-2
CDR3 protein: CASSERLGYTF
CDR3 DNA: TGTGCCAGCAGTGAACGTTTGGGCTACACCTTC

D gene: NA
clone size: many
V gene: TRBV5-1
J gene: TRBJ2-3
CDR3 protein: CASSLVQTRFISTQYF
CDR3 DNA: TGCGCCAGCAGCTTGGTACAGACTCGGTTCATCTCGACGCAGTATTTT

D gene: NA
clone size: many
V gene: TRBV25-1
J gene: TRBJ1-4
CDR3 protein: CASSPGRLATNEKLFF
CDR3 DNA: TGTGCCAGCAGCCCGGGACGACTAGCAACTAATGAAAAACTGTTTTTT

D gene: NA
clone size: many
V gene: TRBV6-1
J gene: TRBJ2-7
CDR3 protein: CASSVDRSYEQYF
CDR3 DNA: TGTGCCAGCAGTGTTGACAGGTCCTACGAGCAGTACTTC

D gene: NA
clone size: NA
V gene: TRBV28
J gene: TRBJ1-4
CDR3 protein: CASSPPPQNEKLFF
CDR3 DNA: TGTGCCAGCAGTCCACCCCCGCAGAATGAAAAACTGTTTTTT

D gene: NA
clone size: NA
V gene: TRBV9
J gene: TRBJ2-3
CDR3 protein: CASSVERGTDTQYF
CDR3 DNA: TGTGCCAGCAGCGTAGAGAGGGGCACAGATACGCAGTATTTT

D gene: NA
clone size: many
V gene: TRBV20-1
J gene: TRBJ1-6
CDR3 protein: CSARDPRRGSPLHF
CDR3 DNA: TGCAGTGCTAGAGATCCGAGGCGAGGTTCACCCCTCCACTTT

D gene: NA
clone size: NA
V gene: TRBV20-1
J gene: TRBJ2-1
CDR3 protein: CSARRNRGGGVYNEQFF
CDR3 DNA: TGCAGTGCTAGGAGGAATCGCGGAGGAGGGGTCTACAATGAGCAGTTCTTC

D gene: TRBD1
clone size: few
V gene: TRBV20-1
J gene: TRBJ1-1
CDR3 protein: CSARSGGDRGEAFF
CDR3 DNA: TGCAGTGCTAGGAGCGGGGGGGACAGGGGGGAAGCTTTCTTT

D gene: TRBD2
clone size: NA
V gene: TRBV10-3
J gene: TRBJ2-1
CDR3 protein: CAIRRLAGGDEQFF
CDR3 DNA: TGTGCCATCAGGAGGCTAGCGGGAGGCGATGAGCAGTTCTTC

D gene: NA
clone size: many
V gene: TRBV7-6
J gene: TRBJ2-7
CDR3 protein: CASSPGDGPYEQYF
CDR3 DNA: TGTGCCAGCAGCCCTGGGGACGGTCCCTACGAGCAGTACTTC

D gene: TRBD2
clone size: many
V gene: TRBV3-1
J gene: TRBJ2-1
CDR3 protein: CASSILAGAKSEQFF
CDR3 DNA: TGTGCCAGCAGCATTCTAGCGGGGGCAAAGAGTGAGCAGTTCTTC

D gene: TRBD1
clone size: many
V gene: TRBV7-9
J gene: TRBJ2-2
CDR3 protein: CASSSTGGELFF
CDR3 DNA: TGTGCCAGCAGCTCCACAGGGGGCGAGCTGTTTTTT

D gene: NA
clone size: many
V gene: TRBV6-5
J gene: TRBJ1-6
CDR3 protein: CASSYSIPERSF
CDR3 DNA: TGTGCCAGCAGTTACTCGATACCAGAACGTTCCTTT

D gene: TRBD1
clone size: few
V gene: TRBV7-9
J gene: TRBJ1-2
CDR3 protein: CASSLETGDDFF
CDR3 DNA: TGTGCCAGCAGCTTAGAAACAGGGGATGACTTCTTC

D gene: NA
clone size: many
V gene: TRBV12-3/TRBV12-4
J gene: TRBJ1-3
CDR3 protein: CASSQDRNTIYF
CDR3 DNA: TGTGCCAGCAGTCAGGACCGCAACACCATATATTTT